The 29 T cell receptor beta chains below all came from one sample that was sequenced in a study of CD8+ T cells in alopecia areata. Treatment defined: oral pan-JAK inhibitor, 5-10 mg twice daily. After isolation, RNA underwent reverse transcription to generate cDNA as the sequencing template. The assay was immunoSEQ multiplex PCR, and TCRdb's table has in-frame clones only and misses some. The table lists 100,000 to 150,000 clones, about 61% of them singletons, with approximately 29% in the top ten. Material: CD8+ T cells sorted from blood, obtained at week 4, from a patient treated with tofacitinib. The receptors were sampled from a human donor with alopecia areata.

The V call is TRBV30, the J call TRBJ1-1; perhaps TRBD1 as D (5 bases). This CDR3 comprises 14 residues. V lost 2 bases and J 7 bases, leaving 17 bases between the germline ends. CDR1 and CDR2 from the germline V gene are GTSNPN and SVGIG (reference sequence). CDR3 region: CAWSPRQYIDEAFF. CDR3 sequence (DNA): TGTGCCTGGAGTCCCCGACAGTATATAGATGAAGCTTTCTTT.

This clone was observed a few times. V usage is TRBV9 and J usage is TRBJ2-3, with TRBD1 matching 8 bases. The ends lost 1 base at V and 3 bases at J; junction bases unmatched: 1. Germline-derived CDR1 and CDR2 are SGDLS and YYNGEE. The length of the CDR3 is 14 residues. CDR3 coding DNA: TGTGCCAGCAGCGTACAGGGGGCAACAGATACGCAGTATTTT. Its translation: CASSVQGATDTQYF. Full variable domain (outside the CDR3, taken from reference TRBV9 and TRBJ2-3): DSGVTQTPKHLITATGQRVTLRCSPRSGDLSVYWYQQSLDQGLQFLIQYYNGEERAKGNILERFSAQQFPDLHSELNLSSLELGDSALYFCASSVQGATDTQYFGPGTRLTVL.

This CDR3 reads CASSQSGGATKNSNQPQHF. CDR3 nucleotides: TGCGCCAGCAGTCAATCGGGGGGAGCTACCAAAAATAGCAATCAGCCCCAGCATTTT. The chain links TRBV23-1 to TRBJ1-5; D may be TRBD1 (5 bases). TRBV23-1 belongs to the ORF category, with a function that is uncertain. The CDR3 totals 19 residues. With 0 bases removed from V and 0 bases from J, the gap between germline ends came to 18 bases.

The chain recombines TRBV29-1 with TRBJ1-2, with 7 nucleotides matching TRBD1. This CDR3 has 12 amino acids. CDR1 SQVTM and CDR2 ANQGSEA come from the germline V gene. The trim removed 6 bases at V and 6 bases at J, leaving 7 bases unmatched. The DNA of the CDR3 is TGCAGCGTGGACCGACAGGGCAATGGCTACACCTTC. It specifies CSVDRQGNGYTF.

The V gene is TRBV27, the J gene TRBJ1-5, with D unclear. V lost 8 bases to trimming and J lost 0 bases, with 8 bases between them. This CDR3 is built from 13 residues. Looked up from germline, CDR1 is MNHEY and CDR2 is SMNVEV (reference sequence). CDR3 in DNA: TGTGCCAGCGGGTTACATAGCAATCAGCCCCAGCATTTT. This sequence encodes CASGLHSNQPQHF.

This clone showed up just a few times. V and J are TRBV6-5 and TRBJ2-5, with 9 bases fitting TRBD2. V lost 6 bases and J lost 5; bases outside the gene matches: 10. This CDR3 comprises 15 residues. Germline V gene data show CDR1 as MNHEY and CDR2 as SVGAGI. CDR3 protein: CASSKVAGEHETQYF. The CDR3 coding sequence is TGTGCCAGCAGCAAAGTAGCGGGGGAACACGAGACCCAGTACTTC.

The chain joins TRBV30 to TRBJ2-2, with unresolved D. The V and J ends lost 5 bases and 6 bases respectively, with 10 bases between them. Germline CDR1 and CDR2: GTSNPN and SVGIG (reference sequence). This CDR3 comprises 12 residues. The chain's CDR3 is CAWQPGSGELFF. CDR3 nucleotides: TGTGCCTGGCAACCGGGCTCCGGGGAGCTGTTTTTT. The variable domain in full, completed from reference TRBV30 and TRBJ2-2, reads SQTIHQWPATLVQPVGSPLSLECTVEGTSNPNLYWYRQAAGRGLQLLFYSVGIGQISSEVPQNLSASRPQDRQFILSSKKLLLSDSGFYLCAWQPGSGELFFGEGSRLTVL.

This rearrangement joins TRBV27 to TRBJ2-7, with TRBD1 identical over 8 bases. CDR1 MNHEY and CDR2 SMNVEV come from the germline V gene (reference sequence). V gave up 2 bases and J gave up 3 bases; unmatched junction bases: 3. The CDR3 extends over 14 amino acids. The CDR3 nucleotides are TGTGCCAGCAGTTTACTGGGACAGGTCTACGAGCAGTACTTC. Amino acids: CASSLLGQVYEQYF.

The gene calls are TRBV15 and TRBJ1-5, with D tentatively TRBD1 (6 bases). The V and J ends lost 6 bases and 5 bases respectively, with 17 bases between them. CDR3 size: 15 residues. The germline V gene encodes CDR1 LNHNV and CDR2 YYDKDF (reference sequence). CDR3 sequence reads: CATSPGGGDHQPQHF. DNA for the CDR3: TGTGCCACCAGTCCGGGGGGGGGCGATCATCAGCCCCAGCATTTT.

The chain is built from TRBV9 and TRBJ2-1; D may be TRBD2 (6 bases). The CDR3 covers 17 residues. V gave up 3 bases and J gave up 3 bases, with 19 bases separating them. The germline gives CDR1 SGDLS, CDR2 YYNGEE. The CDR3 DNA reads TGTGCCAGCAGCGCCAACCCCACTGCGGGGTACTACAATGAGCAGTTCTTC. It specifies CASSANPTAGYYNEQFF.

This chain joins TRBV27 and TRBJ2-5; 9 nucleotides agree with TRBD1. CDR1 and CDR2 (germline): MNHEY, SMNVEV (reference sequence). The CDR3 contains 16 residues. The ends lost 6 bases at V and 0 bases at J; junction bases unmatched: 8. The DNA of the CDR3 is TGTGCCAGCAGGGCGGGGACAGGGAGGTACCAAGAGACCCAGTACTTC. Its translation is CASRAGTGRYQETQYF.

Here the CDR3 reads CASSYGQLNTEAFF. For the CDR3, the DNA is TGTGCCAGCAGTTACGGACAGCTGAACACTGAAGCTTTCTTT. The V and J genes are TRBV6-5 and TRBJ1-1, with D tentatively TRBD1 (6 bases). The length of the CDR3 is 14 residues. V was trimmed by 2 bases and J by 0 bases, leaving 7 bases between them. Germline V gene sequence: CDR1 MNHEY, CDR2 SVGAGI.

The sample holds a few counts of this clone. The chain employs TRBV29-1 and TRBJ2-7; tentative D call: TRBD1 (6 bases). Germline-derived CDR1 and CDR2 are SQVTM and ANQGSEA. The CDR3 runs to 13 residues. V shed 6 bases and J shed 0 bases, with 12 bases lying between them. The CDR3 bases are TGCAGCGTATCCGGGACAAGCTCCTACGAGCAGTACTTC. Encoded protein: CSVSGTSSYEQYF.

The chain couples TRBV6-6 to TRBJ1-1; D is ambiguous. The germline V gene has CDR1 MNHNY and CDR2 SVGAGI (reference sequence). This CDR3 is built from 11 residues. V was cut by 6 bases and J by 0 bases, with 2 bases left in between. CDR3 region: CASRVNTEAFF. CDR3 nucleotide sequence: TGTGCCAGCAGGGTGAACACTGAAGCTTTCTTT.

The V and J genes are TRBV30 and TRBJ2-1; 10 bases align to TRBD2. The length of the CDR3 is 15 residues. J lost 0 bases, V lost 4 bases, and 3 bases had no gene match. Germline assignment: CDR1 GTSNPN and CDR2 SVGIG (reference sequence). CDR3: CAWTAGGISYNEQFF. The CDR3 DNA follows: TGTGCCTGGACAGCGGGGGGGATCTCCTACAATGAGCAGTTCTTC.

The chain combines TRBV30 with TRBJ1-5; D is unresolved. Per the germline V gene, CDR1 is GTSNPN and CDR2 is SVGIG (reference sequence). The V end lost 5 bases, the J end lost 9 bases, and 17 bases lay between the germline ends. The CDR3 is 13 amino acids. The CDR3 protein is CAWGESVAGPQHF. Written as DNA, the CDR3 is TGTGCCTGGGGGGAATCTGTGGCGGGGCCCCAGCATTTT.

The V call is TRBV7-6, the J call TRBJ2-5; D gene uncertain. V dropped 5 bases and J dropped 5 bases, with 12 bases sitting between them. Germline CDR1 reads SGHVS; CDR2 reads FNYEAQ. The CDR3 contains 13 residues. CDR3 DNA: TGTGCCAGCAGCCTAAGACTTACCGAGACCCAGTACTTC. It translates to CASSLRLTETQYF.

The rearrangement uses TRBV29-1 and TRBJ2-7; 7 bases fit TRBD1. The germline V gene encodes CDR1 SQVTM and CDR2 ANQGSEA. The CDR3 extends over 16 amino acids. Trimming at V came to 6 bases and at J to 6 bases, leaving 20 bases not matched to a gene. The DNA of the CDR3 is TGCAGCGTGGCTCCCCGATCCACGACAGGGATCGCCGAGCAGTACTTC. Amino acid sequence: CSVAPRSTTGIAEQYF.

The V and J genes are TRBV7-8 and TRBJ2-7; D is undetermined. Germline assignment: CDR1 SGHVS and CDR2 FQNEAQ. The CDR3 is 12 residues long. V was shortened by 3 bases and J by 5 bases, with 8 bases between the two germline ends. Here the CDR3 reads CASSLVGNEQYF. The CDR3 bases are TGTGCCAGCAGCTTGGTAGGGAACGAGCAGTACTTC.

The chain has TRBV4-1 and TRBJ1-4; D might be TRBD1 (6 bases). Germline V gene lookup returns CDR1 MGHRA and CDR2 YSYEKL. The CDR3 sequence is 15 residues long. V lost 0 bases and J 4 bases, leaving 9 bases between the germline ends. In DNA form, the CDR3 reads TGCGCCAGCAGCCAAGAGGGGGGGCTTAATGAAAAACTGTTTTTT. It yields the protein CASSQEGGLNEKLFF.

The rearrangement joins TRBV27 to TRBJ2-7; a possible D gene is TRBD1 (5 bases). The CDR3 is made up of 14 amino acids. Trimming shortened V by 5 bases and J by 0 bases, and 11 bases separated the two germline ends. Per germline, CDR1 MNHEY and CDR2 SMNVEV (reference sequence). The CDR3 protein is CASSNSGFSYEQYF. The CDR3 nucleotides are TGTGCCAGCAGTAACTCAGGGTTCTCCTACGAGCAGTACTTC.

The V gene is TRBV27, the J gene TRBJ1-2; tentative D call: TRBD1 (6 bases). Germline V CDR1 and CDR2: MNHEY, SMNVEV (reference sequence). The length of the CDR3 is 14 residues. With 6 bases removed from V and 7 bases from J, the gap between germline ends came to 18 bases. The CDR3 DNA reads TGTGCCAGCAGCAAGGGGGACGCTGGAGGTGGCTACACCTTC. Amino acids: CASSKGDAGGGYTF.

This clone was observed a handful of times. This chain connects TRBV13 to TRBJ1-1, with D possibly being TRBD1 (6 bases). Germline V gives CDR1 PRHDT, CDR2 FYEKMQ (reference sequence). V lost 1 base and J 5 bases, leaving 14 bases between the germline ends. There are 15 residues in the CDR3. This chain's CDR3 is CASSLALQGGTEAFF. CDR3 in DNA: TGTGCCAGCAGCTTAGCTCTACAGGGTGGGACTGAAGCTTTCTTT.

As DNA, the CDR3 is TGCAGCGTTGAAGATCAGGGGGCGCATGGCTACACCTTC. Translation gives CSVEDQGAHGYTF. V is TRBV29-1 and J is TRBJ1-2; TRBD1 agrees at 8 bases. Germline V gene lookup returns CDR1 SQVTM and CDR2 ANQGSEA. Germline trimming cut 0 bases from V and 6 bases from J; bases unmatched to any gene: 3. This CDR3 spans 13 amino acids. Full variable domain (outside the CDR3, taken from reference TRBV29-1 and TRBJ1-2): SAVISQKPSRDICQRGTSLTIQCQVDSQVTMMFWYRQQPGQSLTLIATANQGSEATYESGFVIDKFPISRPNLTFSTLTVSNMSPEDSSIYLCSVEDQGAHGYTFGSGTRLTVV.

This clone was observed a single time. The chain has TRBV2 and TRBJ2-6; the D is unclear. This CDR3 has 19 residues. Trimming left V 0 bases short and J 2 bases short, with 17 bases between. Per germline, CDR1 SNHLY and CDR2 FYNNEI. CDR3 residues: CASSEASMVVLTGANVLTF. In DNA, the CDR3 is TGTGCCAGCAGTGAAGCTAGCATGGTGGTTTTAACTGGGGCCAACGTCCTGACTTTC.

This clone was seen once. V usage is TRBV29-1 and J usage is TRBJ2-2, with 15 bases identical to TRBD2. The CDR3 is made up of 17 amino acids. The J segment lost 0 bases and the V segment lost 4 bases, leaving 3 bases of the junction unmatched. Germline CDR1 and CDR2: SQVTM and ANQGSEA. The chain's CDR3 is CSVVGLAGGTNTGELFF. CDR3 DNA sequence: TGCAGCGTTGTGGGACTAGCGGGGGGAACGAACACCGGGGAGCTGTTTTTT.

The chain uses TRBV27 and TRBJ1-2; D remains unclear. Between the trimmed V and J ends, which lost 6 bases and 1 base, there was a span of 21 bases. The CDR3 covers 17 residues. CDR1 and CDR2 from the germline V gene are MNHEY and SMNVEV (reference sequence). The CDR3 sequence: CASRHEPGGWGNYGYTF. CDR3 DNA sequence: TGTGCCAGCAGGCATGAGCCGGGCGGGTGGGGTAACTATGGCTACACCTTC.

This chain links TRBV30 with TRBJ1-1; 7 positions agree with TRBD1. CDR3 length equals 12 residues. Germline V gives CDR1 GTSNPN, CDR2 SVGIG (reference sequence). The V segment lost 5 bases and the J segment 4 bases; nucleotides outside the gene matches: 4. CDR3 coding DNA: TGTGCCTGGGGACAGGTTGGCACTGAAGCTTTCTTT. Amino acid sequence: CAWGQVGTEAFF.

This clone has only one observation. This chain links TRBV9 with TRBJ1-6, with D possibly being TRBD1 (6 bases). The CDR3 extends over 14 amino acids. The V end was cut by 3 bases, the J end by 6 bases, with 10 bases between. In germline, CDR1 is SGDLS, CDR2 YYNGEE. CDR3 nucleotides: TGTGCCAGCAGCGAAGGGGGAACTAATTCACCCCTCCACTTT. It specifies CASSEGGTNSPLHF.